One and the same sample provided the 3 T cell receptor beta chains below, sequenced in a study of blood T cell repertoires in COVID-19. The table came from immunoSEQ multiplex PCR; TCRdb's copy has only in-frame clones and leaves some out. Of 60,000 to 90,000 clones detected, around two thirds appear once; the ten largest clones hold 2.6%. Source material: peripheral blood. Every receptor here comes from a human donor with acute or convalescent COVID-19. The donor label of this sample is uncertain.

V usage is TRBV27 and J usage is TRBJ2-7; TRBD1 matches 9 bases. Germline V gives CDR1 MNHEY, CDR2 SMNVEV (reference sequence). V trimming: 5 bases; J trimming: 4 bases; junction bases outside the gene matches: 6. This CDR3 contains 14 residues. The CDR3 region is CASSPYRGRYEQYF. CDR3 coding DNA: TGTGCCAGCAGTCCTTACAGGGGGCGGTACGAGCAGTACTTC.

The rearrangement joins TRBV10-3 to TRBJ2-1; 8 positions agree with TRBD2. V shed 8 bases, J shed 13 bases, and the junction held 10 bases outside the gene matches. The length of the CDR3 is 12 residues. Germline-derived CDR1 and CDR2 are ENHRY and SYGVKD. For the CDR3, the DNA is TGTGCCATCCGAGGAGGGCGGGAGGAACAGTTCTTC. This sequence encodes CAIRGGREEQFF.

The CDR3 loop is CASSLGAILNYGYTF. The CDR3 bases are TGTGCCAGCAGCTTAGGAGCGATCCTTAACTATGGCTACACCTTC. V and J are TRBV5-6 and TRBJ1-2; D gene unclear. The V end lost 2 bases, the J end lost 1 base, and 12 bases lay between the germline ends. This CDR3 has 15 amino acids. The germline V gene has CDR1 SGHDT and CDR2 YYEEEE.